This T cell receptor (beta chain) was retrieved from a study of blood T cell repertoires in COVID-19. Whole-study context: Italy, Spain and the United States were the sources of the convalescent and acute COVID-19 samples. Sample material is recorded as cDNA or gDNA derived from T cells, B-cell-depleted T cells, or PBMCs.

In the original analysis: From reference gene primer amplification, estimates of nucleated cell counts were derived. Data came from immunoSEQ multiplex PCR; TCRdb stores just in-frame clones and leaves some out. The DNA was the basis for D and trimming; V, J and clone size are from that table. The table has 100,000 to 150,000 clones, 65% to 85% seen once. This CDR3 has 15 residues. CDR1 is SGHTA, CDR2 FQGNSA, per germline. With V trimmed by 6 bases and J by 2 bases, 4 bases remained unmatched. The receptor's source is a woman at least 80 years old with acute or convalescent COVID-19. J is TRBJ2-7 and V is TRBV7-2; 13 bases fit TRBD2. Sequenced: peripheral blood. The DNA for the CDR3 is TGTGCCAGCAGGGGAACTAGCGGGGGGGCCTACGAGCAGTACTTC. Encoded protein: CASRGTSGGAYEQYF.